This T cell receptor beta chain was identified during a study of cytomegalovirus exposure and HLA in healthy donors. The PCR had 60 Vbeta and 13 Jbeta primers. Libraries were prepared by immunoSEQ multiplex PCR; TCRdb keeps only in-frame clonotypes and omits some of them. The sample includes over 150,000 clones, roughly 85% of them seen just once. The CDR3 extends over 16 amino acids. Germline V gene sequence: CDR1 MNHNS, CDR2 SASEGT. Trimming took off 4 bases at V and 5 bases at J, with 18 bases between the two ends. The source of this sequence is a middle-aged man in good health and CMV-seronegative. The V gene is TRBV6-1, the J gene TRBJ2-1; D is perhaps TRBD1 (5 bases). Source material: PBMCs. CDR3 loop: CASSGWSDSNNNEQFF. The DNA of the CDR3 is TGTGCCAGCAGTGGATGGAGTGACAGTAACAACAATGAGCAGTTCTTC.